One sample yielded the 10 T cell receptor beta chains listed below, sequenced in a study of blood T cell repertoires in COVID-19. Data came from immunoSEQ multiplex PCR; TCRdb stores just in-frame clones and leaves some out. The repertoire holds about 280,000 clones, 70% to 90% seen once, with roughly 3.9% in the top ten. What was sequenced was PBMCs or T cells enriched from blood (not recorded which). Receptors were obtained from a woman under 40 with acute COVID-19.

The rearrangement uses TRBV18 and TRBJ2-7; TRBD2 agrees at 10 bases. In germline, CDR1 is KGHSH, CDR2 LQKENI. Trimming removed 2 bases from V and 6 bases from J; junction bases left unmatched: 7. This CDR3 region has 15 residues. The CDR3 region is CASSPIAGGELEQYF. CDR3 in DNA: TGTGCCAGCTCACCAATAGCGGGAGGCGAACTCGAGCAGTACTTC.

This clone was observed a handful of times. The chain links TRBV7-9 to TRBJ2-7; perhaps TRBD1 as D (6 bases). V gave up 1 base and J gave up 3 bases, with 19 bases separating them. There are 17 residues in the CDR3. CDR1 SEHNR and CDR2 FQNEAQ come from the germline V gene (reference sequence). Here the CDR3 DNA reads TGTGCCAGCAGCTTAGACAGACCCGGGACACCGGTCTACGAGCAGTACTTC. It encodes CASSLDRPGTPVYEQYF.

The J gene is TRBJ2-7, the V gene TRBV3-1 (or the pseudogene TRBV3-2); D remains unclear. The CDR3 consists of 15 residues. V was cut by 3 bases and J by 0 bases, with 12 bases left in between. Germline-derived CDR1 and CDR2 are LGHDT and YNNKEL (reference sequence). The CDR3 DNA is TGTGCCAGCAGCCACAACCTCCAGGTCTCCTACGAGCAGTACTTC. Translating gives CASSHNLQVSYEQYF.

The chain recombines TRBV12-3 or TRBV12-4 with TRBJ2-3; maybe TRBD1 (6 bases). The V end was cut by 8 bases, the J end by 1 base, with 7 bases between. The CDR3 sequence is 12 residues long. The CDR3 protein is CASGGRTDTQYF. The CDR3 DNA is TGTGCCAGCGGGGGCCGCACAGATACGCAGTATTTT.

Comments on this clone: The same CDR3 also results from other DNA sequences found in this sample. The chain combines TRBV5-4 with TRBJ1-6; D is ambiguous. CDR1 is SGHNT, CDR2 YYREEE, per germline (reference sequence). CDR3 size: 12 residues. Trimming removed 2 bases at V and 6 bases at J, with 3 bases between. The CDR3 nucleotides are TGTGCCAGCAGCTTCCTTAATTCACCCCTCCACTTT. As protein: CASSFLNSPLHF.

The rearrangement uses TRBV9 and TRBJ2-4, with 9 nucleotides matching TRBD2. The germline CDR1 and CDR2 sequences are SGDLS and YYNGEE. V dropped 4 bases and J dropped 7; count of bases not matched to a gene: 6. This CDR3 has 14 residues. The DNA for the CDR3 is TGTGCCAGCAGCCGTAGCGGGAGTGGGAACATTCAGTACTTC. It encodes CASSRSGSGNIQYF.

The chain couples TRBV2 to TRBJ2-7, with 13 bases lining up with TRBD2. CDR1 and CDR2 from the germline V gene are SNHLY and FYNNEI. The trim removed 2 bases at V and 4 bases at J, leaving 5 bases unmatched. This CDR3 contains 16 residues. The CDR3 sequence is CASSEILAGGKYEQYF. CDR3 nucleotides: TGTGCCAGCAGTGAAATACTAGCGGGAGGGAAGTACGAGCAGTACTTC.

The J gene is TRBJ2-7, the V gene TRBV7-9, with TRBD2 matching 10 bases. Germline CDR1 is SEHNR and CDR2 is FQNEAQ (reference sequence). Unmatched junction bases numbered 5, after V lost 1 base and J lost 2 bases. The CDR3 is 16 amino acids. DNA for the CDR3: TGTGCCAGCAGCTTAGTCGGGACTAGCGTAGCCTACGAGCAGTACTTC. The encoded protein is CASSLVGTSVAYEQYF.

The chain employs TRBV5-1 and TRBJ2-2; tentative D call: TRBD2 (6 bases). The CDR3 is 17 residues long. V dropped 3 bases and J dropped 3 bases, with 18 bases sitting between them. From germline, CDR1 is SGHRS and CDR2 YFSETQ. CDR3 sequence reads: CASSSPAVAVYTGELFF. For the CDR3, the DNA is TGCGCCAGCAGCTCCCCCGCGGTAGCGGTCTACACCGGGGAGCTGTTTTTT.

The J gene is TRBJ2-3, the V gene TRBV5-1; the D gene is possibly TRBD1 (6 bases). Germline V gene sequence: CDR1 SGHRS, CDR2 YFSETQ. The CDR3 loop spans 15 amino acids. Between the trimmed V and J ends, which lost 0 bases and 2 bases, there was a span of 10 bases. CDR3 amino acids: CASSLATGFTDTQYF. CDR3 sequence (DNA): TGCGCCAGCAGCTTGGCCACAGGGTTCACAGATACGCAGTATTTT.